The text below deals with one TCR beta chain. This specimen comes from a study of OX40 agonist ivuxolimab in advanced cancers. V lost 2 bases and J 5 bases, leaving 9 bases between the germline ends. CDR3 size: 13 residues. The germline CDR1 and CDR2 sequences are SGHVS and FQNEAQ. TCRdb's table, derived via immunoSEQ multiplex PCR, lists solely in-frame clones and lacks some. The table has tens of thousands of clones, 80% to 85% seen once. The material sequenced was CD4+ or CD8+ T cells sorted from blood, taken in a trial of the OX40 agonist ivuxolimab. This chain links TRBV7-8 with TRBJ1-1; a weak D match, TRBD1 (5 bases). The source is an adult with an advanced solid tumor such as melanoma, head and neck, liver or kidney cancer. CDR3 nucleotides: TGTGCCAGCAGCTTATCAGGGAGGACTGAAGCTTTCTTT. Its protein product is CASSLSGRTEAFF.